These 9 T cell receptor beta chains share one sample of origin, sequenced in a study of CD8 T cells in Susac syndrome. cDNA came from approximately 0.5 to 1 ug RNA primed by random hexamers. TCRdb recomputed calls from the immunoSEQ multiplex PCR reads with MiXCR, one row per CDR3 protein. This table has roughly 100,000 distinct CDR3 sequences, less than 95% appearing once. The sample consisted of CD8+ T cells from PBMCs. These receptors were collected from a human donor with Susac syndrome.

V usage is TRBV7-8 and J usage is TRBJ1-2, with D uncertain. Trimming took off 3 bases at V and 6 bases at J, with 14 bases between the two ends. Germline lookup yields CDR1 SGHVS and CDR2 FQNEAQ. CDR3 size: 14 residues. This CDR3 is CASSFSDPGDGYTF. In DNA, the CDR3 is TGTGCCAGCAGCTTCAGCGACCCCGGGGATGGCTACACCTTC.

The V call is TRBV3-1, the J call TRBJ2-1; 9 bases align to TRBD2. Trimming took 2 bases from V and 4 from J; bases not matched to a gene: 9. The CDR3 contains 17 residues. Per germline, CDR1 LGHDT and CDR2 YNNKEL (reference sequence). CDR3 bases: TGTGCCAGCAGCCAATCAGTAGCGGGGGCTGTATACAATGAGCAGTTCTTC. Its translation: CASSQSVAGAVYNEQFF.

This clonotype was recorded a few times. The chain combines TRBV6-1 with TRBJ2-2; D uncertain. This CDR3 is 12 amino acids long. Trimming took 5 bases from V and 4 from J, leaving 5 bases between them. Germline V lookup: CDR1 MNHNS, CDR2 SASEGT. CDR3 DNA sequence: TGTGCCAGCAGTCCACTCACCGGGGAGCTGTTTTTT. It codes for CASSPLTGELFF.

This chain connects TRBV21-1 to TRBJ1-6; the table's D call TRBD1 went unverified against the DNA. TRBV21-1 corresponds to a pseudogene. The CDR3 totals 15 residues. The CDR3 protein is CASSKGAEKSSPLHF. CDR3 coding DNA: TGTGCCAGCAGCAAGGGGGCAGAGAAAAGTTCACCCCTCCACTTT.

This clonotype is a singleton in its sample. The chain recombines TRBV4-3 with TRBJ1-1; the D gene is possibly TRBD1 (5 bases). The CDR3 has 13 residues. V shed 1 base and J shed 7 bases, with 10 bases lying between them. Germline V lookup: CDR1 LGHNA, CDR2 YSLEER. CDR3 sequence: CASSQGGTDEAFF. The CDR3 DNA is TGCGCCAGCAGCCAAGGCGGGACGGATGAAGCTTTCTTT.

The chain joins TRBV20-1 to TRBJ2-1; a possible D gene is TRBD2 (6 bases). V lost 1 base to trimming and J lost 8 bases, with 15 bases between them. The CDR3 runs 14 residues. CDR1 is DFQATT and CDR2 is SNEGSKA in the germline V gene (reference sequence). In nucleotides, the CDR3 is TGCAGTGCTAGAGTACGCCCGGGAGTTGATGAGCAGTTCTTC. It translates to CSARVRPGVDEQFF.

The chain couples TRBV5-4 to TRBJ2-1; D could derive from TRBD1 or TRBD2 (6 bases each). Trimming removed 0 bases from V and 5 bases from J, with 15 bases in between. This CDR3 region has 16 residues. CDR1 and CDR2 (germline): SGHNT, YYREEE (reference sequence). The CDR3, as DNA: TGTGCCAGCAGCTTGGGGGGGGCGCAGGTAAACAATGAGCAGTTCTTC. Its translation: CASSLGGAQVNNEQFF.

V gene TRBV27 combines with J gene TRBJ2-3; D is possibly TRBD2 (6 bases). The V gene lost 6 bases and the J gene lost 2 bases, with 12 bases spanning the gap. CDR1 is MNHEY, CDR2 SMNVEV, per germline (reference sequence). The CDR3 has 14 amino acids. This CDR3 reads CASSTWGDTDTQYF. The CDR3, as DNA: TGTGCCAGCAGCACCTGGGGGGACACAGATACGCAGTATTTT.

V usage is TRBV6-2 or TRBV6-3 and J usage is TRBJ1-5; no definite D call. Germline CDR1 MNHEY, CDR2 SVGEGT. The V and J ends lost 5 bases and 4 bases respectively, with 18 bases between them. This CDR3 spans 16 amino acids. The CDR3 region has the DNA TGTGCCAGCAGTCCCCTCAGTCCCAGCGAGAATCAGCCCCAGCATTTT. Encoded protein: CASSPLSPSENQPQHF.